The entry below gives a single TCR beta chain sequence along with its context. Per the germline V gene, CDR1 is MGHRA and CDR2 is YSYEKL. There are 15 residues in the CDR3. These data are taken from a study of monozygotic twins with inflammatory bowel disease. Researchers used 3500 ng of total RNA for each TCR library. Generation of cDNA took place in eight separate reactions per sample. Each CDR3 protein gets one entry in TCRdb, which reprocessed the 5' RACE reads and gives no DNA. The sample totals approximately 120,000 distinct CDR3 sequences. Whole blood, unsorted for T cells, was the source of total RNA.

The chain employs TRBV4-1 and TRBJ1-1. Sequenced sample: blood. The receptor was isolated from a human donor with ulcerative colitis or Crohn's disease, or a healthy co-twin of an affected twin (not recorded which). This CDR3 is CASSQRNWANTEAFF.